The clone carrying this TCR beta chain was counted a few times. Its target is not known. Germline CDR1 DFQATT, CDR2 SNEGSKA (reference sequence). The CDR3 spans 12 residues. Unique-molecular-identifier-tagged TCR beta cDNA libraries were used. Starting from about 0.94 to 9.7 million T cells, the study yielded about 490,000 cDNA molecules. TCRdb itself ran the PCR reads through MiXCR, one entry per CDR3 protein. The sample has some 500,000 distinct CDR3 sequences, 40% to 55% seen once. The sample comes from a study of post-analysis software for immune sequencing data. Study results and caveats: Normalized Chao1 diversity in multiple sclerosis patients fell significantly below that of controls. Relative to controls, patients had five TRBV segments at higher frequency, with TRBV5-6, TRBV5-1 and TRBV20-1 among these. F measure grouped same-batch samples tightly together.

Sequenced material: blood. The clonotype was recovered from a girl aged 10-17 years with multiple sclerosis. The gene calls are TRBV20-1 and TRBJ2-7, with D possibly being TRBD2 (6 bases). The J call could be wrong; TRBJ2-5 is a better fit for the DNA end. The DNA of the CDR3 is TGCAGTGCTCGGGGGAATTGGGAGACCCAGTACTTC. As protein: CSARGNWETQYF.